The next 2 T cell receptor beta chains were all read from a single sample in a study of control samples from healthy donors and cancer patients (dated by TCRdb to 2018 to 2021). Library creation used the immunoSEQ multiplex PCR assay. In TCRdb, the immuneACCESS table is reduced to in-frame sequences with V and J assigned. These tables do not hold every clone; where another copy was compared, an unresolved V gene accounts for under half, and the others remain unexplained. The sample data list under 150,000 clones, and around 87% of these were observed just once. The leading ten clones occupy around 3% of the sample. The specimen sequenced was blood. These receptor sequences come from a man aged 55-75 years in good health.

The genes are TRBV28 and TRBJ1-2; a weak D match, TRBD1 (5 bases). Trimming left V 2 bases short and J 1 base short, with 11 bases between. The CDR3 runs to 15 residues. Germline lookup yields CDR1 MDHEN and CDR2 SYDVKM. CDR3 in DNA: TGTGCCAGCAGTTTAACGGGGGGAGGTAACTATGGCTACACCTTC. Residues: CASSLTGGGNYGYTF.

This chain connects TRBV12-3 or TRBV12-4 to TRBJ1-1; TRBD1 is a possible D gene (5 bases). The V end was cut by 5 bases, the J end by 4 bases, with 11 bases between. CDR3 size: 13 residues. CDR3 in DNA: TGTGCCAGCAGTGGGGCCAGGACCACTGAAGCTTTCTTT. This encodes CASSGARTTEAFF.